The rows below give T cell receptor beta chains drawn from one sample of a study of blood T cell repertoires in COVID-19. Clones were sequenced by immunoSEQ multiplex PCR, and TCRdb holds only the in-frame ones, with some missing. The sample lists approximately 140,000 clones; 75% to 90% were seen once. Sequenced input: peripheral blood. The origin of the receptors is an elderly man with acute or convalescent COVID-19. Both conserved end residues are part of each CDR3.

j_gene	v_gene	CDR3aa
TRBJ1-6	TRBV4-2	CASSQKGDNSPLHF
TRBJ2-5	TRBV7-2	CASHPGTGFSAMETQYF
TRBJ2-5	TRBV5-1	CASSLEPSWTQYF
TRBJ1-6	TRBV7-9	CASSLGRDRNYNSPLHF
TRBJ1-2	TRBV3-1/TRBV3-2	CASRPDRGIYGYTF
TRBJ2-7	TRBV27	CASSRGGQGSYEQYF
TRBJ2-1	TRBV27	CASSLSFVTRDNEQFF
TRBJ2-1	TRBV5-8	CASSLGSSYNEQFF
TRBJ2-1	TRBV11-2	CASLRGTYNEQFF
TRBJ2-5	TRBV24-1	CATSEARAQETQYF
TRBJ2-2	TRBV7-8	CASSRSGLAGGSWTGELFF
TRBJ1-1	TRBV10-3	CATRFRGDAEAFF
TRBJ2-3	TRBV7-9	CASSSGRRTDTQYF
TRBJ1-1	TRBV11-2	CASSSPRGGAEAFF
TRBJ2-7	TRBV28	CASRTTIYEQYF
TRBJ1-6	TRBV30	CAWKAQGDSPLHF
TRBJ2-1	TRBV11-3	CASSQTGLAFRGQFF